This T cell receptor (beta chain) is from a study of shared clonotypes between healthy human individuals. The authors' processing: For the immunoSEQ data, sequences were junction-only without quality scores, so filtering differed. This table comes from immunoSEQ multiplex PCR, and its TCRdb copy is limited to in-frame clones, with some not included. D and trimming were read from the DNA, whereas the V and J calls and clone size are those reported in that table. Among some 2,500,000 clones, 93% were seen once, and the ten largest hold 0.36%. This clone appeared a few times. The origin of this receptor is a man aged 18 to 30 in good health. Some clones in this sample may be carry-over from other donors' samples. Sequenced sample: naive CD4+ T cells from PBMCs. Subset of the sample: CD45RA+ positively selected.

CDR3 loop: CASSKTGYNQPQHF. The CDR3 nucleotides read TGTGCCAGCAGTAAGACAGGTTACAATCAGCCCCAGCATTTT. The chain recombines TRBV2 with TRBJ1-5, with a possible D match to TRBD1 (6 bases). This CDR3 is built from 14 residues. Trimming took off 5 bases at V and 3 bases at J, with 11 bases between the two ends. CDR1 SNHLY and CDR2 FYNNEI come from the germline V gene.